This T cell receptor beta chain came from a study of cytomegalovirus exposure and HLA in healthy donors. With 60 Vbeta and 13 Jbeta primers, the PCR was carried out. Sequencing was performed with immunoSEQ multiplex PCR; in TCRdb, only in-frame clones are kept and a portion is missing. The sample shows some 160,000 clones, about 78% of them seen only once. The germline CDR1 and CDR2 sequences are LNHDA and SQIVND (reference sequence). Deletions cut 6 bases from V and 0 bases from J, with 8 bases between. The CDR3 consists of 14 residues. As regards this clone: The target antigen is unknown.

General study results and limits: What a later analysis reportedly showed was that an Asian-associated ancestry cluster had fewer N-insertions than the roughly 670-donor mean. Cytomegalovirus-associated TCR beta chains were listed, numbering under 200. Among TCR beta chains of equal frequency, HLA-associated ones were more clonally expanded in a later analysis.

The receptor was isolated from a man in his forties in good health and CMV-seronegative. Sequenced input: PBMCs. The chain links TRBV19 to TRBJ1-4; the D gene is possibly TRBD1 (5 bases). The CDR3 region has the DNA TGTGCCAGTAGAACGACAGCAACTAATGAAAAACTGTTTTTT. Translating gives CASRTTATNEKLFF.